This TCR beta chain was obtained from a study of tumor-infiltrating lymphocytes in oesophageal squamous cell carcinoma. This clonotype was detected many times. TCRdb re-called the PCR reads through MiXCR, storing one row per CDR3 protein. The sample yields fewer than 25,000 distinct CDR3 sequences, more than 35% seen once. This CDR3 region has 15 residues. The germline gives CDR1 MNHNS, CDR2 SASEGT. With 5 bases removed from V and 1 base from J, the gap between germline ends came to 9 bases. The rearrangement joins TRBV6-1 to TRBJ1-6, with D tentatively TRBD1 (5 bases). The TCR sequence derives from a male donor with esophageal squamous cell carcinoma. Material: esophageal tumor tissue. In DNA, the CDR3 is TGTGCCAGCAGTTCCGAGGGGTCCTATAATTCACCCCTCCACTTT. Protein sequence: CASSSEGSYNSPLHF.